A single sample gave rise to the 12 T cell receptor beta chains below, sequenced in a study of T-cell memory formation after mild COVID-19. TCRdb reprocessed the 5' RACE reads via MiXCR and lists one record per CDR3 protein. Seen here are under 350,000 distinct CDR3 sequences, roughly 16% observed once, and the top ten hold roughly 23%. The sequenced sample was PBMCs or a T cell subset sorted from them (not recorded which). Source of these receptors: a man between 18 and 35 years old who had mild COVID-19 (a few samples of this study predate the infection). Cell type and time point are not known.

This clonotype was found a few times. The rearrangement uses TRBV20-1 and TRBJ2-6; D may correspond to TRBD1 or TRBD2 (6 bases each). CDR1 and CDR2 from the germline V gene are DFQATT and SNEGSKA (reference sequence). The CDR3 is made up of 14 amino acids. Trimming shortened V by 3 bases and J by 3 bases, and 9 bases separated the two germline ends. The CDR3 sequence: CSARGGFGANVLTF. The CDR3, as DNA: TGCAGTGCTAGGGGGGGCTTTGGGGCCAACGTCCTGACTTTC.

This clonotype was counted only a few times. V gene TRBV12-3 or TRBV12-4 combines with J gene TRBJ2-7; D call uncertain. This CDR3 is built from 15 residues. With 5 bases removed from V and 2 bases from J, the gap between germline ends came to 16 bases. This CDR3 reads CASSRARVFPYEQYF. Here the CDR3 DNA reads TGTGCCAGCAGTCGGGCCCGGGTTTTCCCCTACGAGCAGTACTTC.

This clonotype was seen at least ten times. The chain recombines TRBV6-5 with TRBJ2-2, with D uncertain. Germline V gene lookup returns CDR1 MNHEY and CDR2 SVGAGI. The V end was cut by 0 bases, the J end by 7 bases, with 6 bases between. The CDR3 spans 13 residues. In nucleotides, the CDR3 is TGTGCCAGCAGTTACTCACGCGGCGGGGAGCTGTTTTTT. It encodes CASSYSRGGELFF.

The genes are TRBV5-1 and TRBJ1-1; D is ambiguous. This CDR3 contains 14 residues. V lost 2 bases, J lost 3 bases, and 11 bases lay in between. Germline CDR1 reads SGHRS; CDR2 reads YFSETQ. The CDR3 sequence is CASSFGDGYTEAFF. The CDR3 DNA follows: TGCGCCAGCAGCTTCGGAGACGGATACACTGAAGCTTTCTTT.

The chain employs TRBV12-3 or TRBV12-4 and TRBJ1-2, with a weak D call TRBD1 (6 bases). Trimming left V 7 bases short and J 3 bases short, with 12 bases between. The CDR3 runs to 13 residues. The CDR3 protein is CASTSGGDYGYTF. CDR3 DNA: TGTGCCAGCACGTCGGGGGGCGACTATGGCTACACCTTC.

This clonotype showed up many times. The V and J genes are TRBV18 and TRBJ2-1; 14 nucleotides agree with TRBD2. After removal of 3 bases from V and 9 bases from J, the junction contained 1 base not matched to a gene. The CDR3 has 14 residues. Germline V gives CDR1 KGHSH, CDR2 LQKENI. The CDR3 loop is CASSPGLAGVEQFF. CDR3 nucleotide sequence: TGTGCCAGCTCACCGGGACTAGCGGGGGTTGAGCAGTTCTTC.

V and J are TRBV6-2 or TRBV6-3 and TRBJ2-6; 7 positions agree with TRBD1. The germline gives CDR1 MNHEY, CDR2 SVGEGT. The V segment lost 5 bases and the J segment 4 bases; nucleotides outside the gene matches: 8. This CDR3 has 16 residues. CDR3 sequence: CASSTTGVSGANVLTF. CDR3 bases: TGTGCCAGCAGTACCACAGGGGTCTCCGGGGCCAACGTCCTGACTTTC.

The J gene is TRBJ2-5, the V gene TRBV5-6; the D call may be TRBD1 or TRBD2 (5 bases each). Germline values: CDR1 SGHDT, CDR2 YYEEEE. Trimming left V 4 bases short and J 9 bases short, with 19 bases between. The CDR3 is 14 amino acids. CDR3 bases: TGTGCCAGCAGCCCTGAGGGGCAAAGTCGGTCCCAGTACTTC. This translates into CASSPEGQSRSQYF.

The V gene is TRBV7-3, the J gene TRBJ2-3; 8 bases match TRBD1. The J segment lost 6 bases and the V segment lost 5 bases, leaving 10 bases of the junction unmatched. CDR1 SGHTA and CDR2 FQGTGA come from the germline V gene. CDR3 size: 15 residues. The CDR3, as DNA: TGTGCCAGCAGCCAATCGACAGGGGAGGCGGATACGCAGTATTTT. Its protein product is CASSQSTGEADTQYF.

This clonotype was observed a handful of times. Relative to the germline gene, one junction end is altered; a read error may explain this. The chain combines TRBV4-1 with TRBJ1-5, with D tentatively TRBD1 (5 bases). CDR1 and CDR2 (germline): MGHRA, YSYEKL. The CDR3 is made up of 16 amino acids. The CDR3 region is CASSEDGGLGNQPQHF. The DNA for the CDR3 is TGCGCCAGCAGCGAAGACGGGGGATTGGGCAATCAGCCCCAGCATTTT.

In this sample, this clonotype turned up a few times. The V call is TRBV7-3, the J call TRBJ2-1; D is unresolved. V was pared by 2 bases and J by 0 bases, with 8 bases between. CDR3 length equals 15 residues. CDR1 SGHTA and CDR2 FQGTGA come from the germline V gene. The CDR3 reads CASSLGVGSYNEQFF. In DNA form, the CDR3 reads TGTGCCAGCAGCTTAGGGGTAGGCTCCTACAATGAGCAGTTCTTC. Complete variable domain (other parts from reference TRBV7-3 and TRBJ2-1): GAGVSQTPSNKVTEKGKYVELRCDPISGHTALYWYRQSLGQGPEFLIYFQGTGAADDSGLPNDRFFAVRPEGSVSTLKIQRTERGDSAVYLCASSLGVGSYNEQFFGPGTRLTVL.

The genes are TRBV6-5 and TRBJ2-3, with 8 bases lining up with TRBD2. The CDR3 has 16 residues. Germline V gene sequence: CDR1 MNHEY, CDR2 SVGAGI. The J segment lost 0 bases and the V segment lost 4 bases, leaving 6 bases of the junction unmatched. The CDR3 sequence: CASSLVSGGSTDTQYF. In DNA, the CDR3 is TGTGCCAGCAGTTTGGTCAGCGGGGGAAGCACAGATACGCAGTATTTT.